This TCR beta chain was obtained from a study of blood T cell repertoires in COVID-19. The overall study: The United States, Italy and Spain were the sources of the acute and convalescent COVID-19 samples. PBMCs, B-cell-depleted T cells, or T cells provided the cDNA or gDNA that made up the material.

Repertoires were generated with immunoSEQ multiplex PCR, while TCRdb's copy carries only in-frame clones and drops some. The data hold around 160,000 clones, with 80% to 90% observed a single time. In germline, CDR1 is LGHNA, CDR2 YSLEER. This CDR3 spans 16 amino acids. Trimming cost V 0 bases and J 4 bases; bases outside gene matches: 7. Followed over time, Seattle patients had been enrolled while infection was active. This sequence originates from a man aged 18-30 years with COVID-19, enrolled during active disease. Sample: peripheral blood. The J gene is TRBJ1-2, the V gene TRBV4-3; 8 bases map to TRBD1. The CDR3 sequence: CASSQEQTGVRYGYTF. The CDR3 DNA reads as TGCGCCAGCAGCCAAGAACAGACAGGGGTCCGCTATGGCTACACCTTC.